This T cell receptor (beta chain) was recovered during a study of a mutant IDH1 vaccine in newly diagnosed glioma. Sequenced by immunoSEQ multiplex PCR; TCRdb stores in-frame clones only, minus some. There are over 45,000 clones in the sample; about 80% occur only once, and about 3.2% lies in the top ten. With respect to this clone: Its antigen is as yet unknown.

V lost 7 bases and J lost 6, with 19 bases in between. Germline V gene data show CDR1 as MNHNS and CDR2 as SASEGT. The CDR3 is 15 residues long. Time point defined: week 5, during vaccination. One vaccine dose held 300 ug of mutant IDH1 20-mer peptide and came with topical imiquimod. This sequence was found in a man aged 25-40 years with glioma. The rearrangement links TRBV6-1 to TRBJ1-5; D gene uncertain. This specimen consisted of PBMCs, obtained from a glioma patient whose treatment included an IDH1 peptide vaccine. The DNA of the CDR3 is TGTGCCAGCAAGGAAAGGCCCGGAGGCAGTCAGCCCCAGCATTTT. Amino acid sequence: CASKERPGGSQPQHF.